This is a list of T cell receptor beta chains from one sample in a study of OX40 agonist ivuxolimab in advanced cancers. TCRdb keeps only in-frame clones here, not all; method: immunoSEQ multiplex PCR. The table lists 75,000 to 90,000 clones, 91% of them singletons. The source was CD4+ or CD8+ T cells sorted from blood, collected in a trial of the OX40 agonist ivuxolimab. The source is an adult with an advanced solid tumor such as melanoma, head and neck, liver or kidney cancer. Each CDR3 is given without its conserved first and last residue.

V gene,J gene,CDR3 protein
TRBV9,TRBJ2-7,ASSHQERGGEQY
TRBV9,TRBJ1-1,ASGQTANTEAF
TRBV28,TRBJ1-5,ASSAGTGGNQPQH
TRBV7-9,TRBJ2-1,ASSSPSGTSGYSYNEQF
TRBV7-6,TRBJ2-3,ASSRRPRGGHRDTQY
TRBV13,TRBJ1-1,ASSLVAGLPEAF
TRBV28,TRBJ2-6,ASSLYGANVLT
TRBV28,TRBJ1-6,ASSLGTSSPLH
TRBV28,TRBJ1-5,ASRTYRGHQPQH
TRBV4-2,TRBJ1-4,ASSQDRGTEDEKLF
TRBV25-1,TRBJ2-5,ASSEWAGGAQETQY
TRBV10-3,TRBJ1-5,AGGQGNQPQH
TRBV30,TRBJ1-5,AWGSENSNQPQH
TRBV5-1,TRBJ1-1,ASSTTGTGVTEAF
TRBV5-1,TRBJ2-1,ASSPGLAGVVNEQF
TRBV5-5,TRBJ2-1,ASSFSPTTLSYNEQF
TRBV28,TRBJ2-1,ASSVTGQGRNEQF
TRBV30,TRBJ1-2,AWQIMGARGYT
TRBV9,TRBJ1-6,ASSVTENRNNSPLH
TRBV6-1,TRBJ2-1,ASSGGYLGDEQF
TRBV7-8,TRBJ1-1,ASSLAGLTMNTEAF
TRBV30,TRBJ1-2,AWSVDGNYGYT
TRBV5-4,TRBJ2-3,ASSWYTDTQY
TRBV19,TRBJ1-1,ASSQTGYTEAF
TRBV28,TRBJ1-5,ASSSQGTSNQPQH